A selection of T cell receptor beta chains follows, all from one sample in a study of T-cell memory formation after mild COVID-19. MiXCR, applied by TCRdb to the 5' RACE reads, yields one record per CDR3 protein. The table records roughly 450,000 distinct CDR3 sequences, around a sixth of them present only once. The sample comprised PBMCs or a T cell subset sorted from them (not recorded which). The receptor source for this set is an adult woman who had mild COVID-19 (a few samples of this study predate the infection). Cell type and time point are not known. CDR3s include the opening cysteine and the closing phenylalanine or tryptophan. The D gene is left open where the match is weak. The size field is filled for only some rows; it gives once, few, many or a size class.

>TRBV29-1|few|TRBJ2-7|TRBD2
TGCAGCGTTGAAGTGAGGTTTGCCAGCGGGGGGTTCAACGAGCAGTACTTC
CSVEVRFASGGFNEQYF
>TRBV5-6|few|TRBJ2-1|-
TGTGCCAGCAGCGGGGACGGCCCAAATGAGCAGTTCTTC
CASSGDGPNEQFF
>TRBV24-1|few|TRBJ1-5|-
TGTGCCACCAGTGATTCGAGGGTTAATCAGCCCCAGCATTTT
CATSDSRVNQPQHF
>TRBV6-6|many|TRBJ1-1|-
TGTGCCAGCGGACAGAGTGGTGAAGCTTTCTTT
CASGQSGEAFF
>TRBV5-5|few|TRBJ2-1|TRBD2
TGTGCCAGCAGCTTGAACCCCGGGACTAGCGGGGGCCACAATGAGCAGTTCTTC
CASSLNPGTSGGHNEQFF
>TRBV27|-|TRBJ1-2|TRBD1
TGTGCCAGCAGTTCCTCAGGGGGCGGCTATGGCTACACCTTC
CASSSSGGGYGYTF
>TRBV15|-|TRBJ1-1|-
TGTGCCACCAGCGAGAGCCCGGGTCGGCCGATGGATTTCTTT
CATSESPGRPMDFF
>TRBV4-2|few|TRBJ1-5|-
TGTGCCAGCAGCCAAGATAGCCGTCCCAATCAGCCCCAGCATTTT
CASSQDSRPNQPQHF
>TRBV7-6|-|TRBJ2-3|-
TGTGCCAGCAGCTTAGCGACCTTGACAGATACGCAGTATTTT
CASSLATLTDTQYF
>TRBV30|few|TRBJ1-4|-
TGTGCCTGGAGTGCGACAGGCTTTAATGAAAAACTGTTTTTT
CAWSATGFNEKLFF
>TRBV3-1|few|TRBJ1-1|-
TGTGCCAGCAGCCAAAAGGGCAGGGGCACTGAAGCTTTCTTT
CASSQKGRGTEAFF
>TRBV18|-|TRBJ1-4|-
TGTGCCAGCTCACGCGGACCTTTGATCGGAACTAATGAAAAACTGTTTTTT
CASSRGPLIGTNEKLFF
>TRBV7-2|many|TRBJ2-7|TRBD1
TGTGCCAGCAGCTCTCATCCCGGGACAGGGGGCGAGCAGTACTTC
CASSSHPGTGGEQYF
>TRBV7-9|-|TRBJ1-6|-
TGTGCCAGCAGCCCGACAGACTCCTATAATTCACCCCTCCACTTT
CASSPTDSYNSPLHF
>TRBV3-1|few|TRBJ2-7|TRBD1
TGTGCCAGCAGCCAAGCAGGGGGCTACGAGCAGTACTTC
CASSQAGGYEQYF
>TRBV20-1|-|TRBJ1-2|-
TGCAGTGCTAGAGGCGGGGGGCTGAACTATGGCTACACCTTC
CSARGGGLNYGYTF
>TRBV3-1|-|TRBJ2-7|TRBD2
TGTGCCAGCAGCCAAGTAGGGACTAGCGGATGGAACGAGCAGTACTTC
CASSQVGTSGWNEQYF
>TRBV4-2|few|TRBJ2-1|TRBD2
TGTGCCAGCAGCCCGGGACTAGCGGGAGGAGGTGAGCAGTTCTTC
CASSPGLAGGGEQFF
>TRBV30|-|TRBJ2-7|TRBD1
TGTGCCTGGAGCCCGGGACAGGGGTACCACGAGCAGTACTTC
CAWSPGQGYHEQYF
>TRBV7-3|-|TRBJ2-1|TRBD1
TGTGCCAGCAGCTCCGGGACAGGGGCCCACAATGAGCAGTTCTTC
CASSSGTGAHNEQFF
>TRBV29-1|-|TRBJ2-7|TRBD1
TGCAGCGTCACCTCACAGGGGGCCTTCTTGTACGAGCAGTACTTC
CSVTSQGAFLYEQYF
>TRBV18|-|TRBJ2-1|-
TGTGCCAGCTCACAGCTATTCTACAATGAGCAGTTCTTC
CASSQLFYNEQFF
>TRBV5-4|many|TRBJ2-2|-
TGTGCCAGCAGCTTGGGCCGGGAGTGGACCGGGGAGCTGTTTTTT
CASSLGREWTGELFF
>TRBV5-1|few|TRBJ1-6|-
TGCGCCAGCAGCATCAGGGGCTTCTATAATTCACCCCTCCACTTT
CASSIRGFYNSPLHF
>TRBV6-5|few|TRBJ2-7|TRBD2
TGTGCCAGCAGTTACTTGCTATCCGGGACTAGCGGGACCTACGAGCAGTACTTC
CASSYLLSGTSGTYEQYF
>TRBV7-8|-|TRBJ2-3|TRBD2
TGTGCCAGCAGCTTAAGGTCGGGAGGGCCCACAGATACGCAGTATTTT
CASSLRSGGPTDTQYF
>TRBV3-1|-|TRBJ2-2|TRBD2
TGTGCCAGCAGCCAAGATTTAGCGGGGGGCCGGCTGTTTTTT
CASSQDLAGGRLFF
>TRBV3-1|many|TRBJ2-1|TRBD2
TGTGCCAGCAGCCAAGAACTAGCGGGGTACAATGAGCAGTTCTTC
CASSQELAGYNEQFF
>TRBV3-1|few|TRBJ1-1|-
TGTGCCAGCAGCCAAGATGCCGGCAGGAACACTGAAGCTTTCTTT
CASSQDAGRNTEAFF
>TRBV7-9|-|TRBJ2-7|TRBD2
TGTGCCAGCAGCTTCGGGGGGATCTCCTACGAGCAGTACTTC
CASSFGGISYEQYF
>TRBV7-2|-|TRBJ1-1|TRBD1
TGTGCCAGCAGCTACCGGGACAGGGGTTTAGCTTTCTTT
CASSYRDRGLAFF
>TRBV15|once|TRBJ2-7|TRBD2
TGTGCCACCAGCAGAGGAGGGGGAGCGGGGGGCTATTACGAGCAGTACTTC
CATSRGGGAGGYYEQYF
>TRBV7-2|-|TRBJ2-7|TRBD2
TGTGCCAGCAGTACTAGCGCTTACTACGAGCAGTACTTC
CASSTSAYYEQYF
>TRBV3-1|many|TRBJ2-1|TRBD2
TGTGCCAGCAGCCCCCTGCGATTGTCTAGCGGGGGTCCCAGGGAGCAGTTCTTC
CASSPLRLSSGGPREQFF
>TRBV30|few|TRBJ1-1|-
TGTGCCTGGAGTCTCGGAAGGGTGGGGGGGACTGAAGCTTTCTTT
CAWSLGRVGGTEAFF
>TRBV12-3/TRBV12-4|few|TRBJ1-2|TRBD1
TGTGCCAGCAGCTTACGGGACAGGGATGGCTACACCTTC
CASSLRDRDGYTF
>TRBV5-1|few|TRBJ2-7|TRBD2
TGCGCCAGCAGAGATAGCGGGAGAGCCCCCTACGAGCAGTACTTC
CASRDSGRAPYEQYF
>TRBV11-2|once|TRBJ2-1|TRBD2
TGTGCCAGCAGTTGGACTAGCGGGCATCATGAGCAGTTCTTC
CASSWTSGHHEQFF
>TRBV5-6|-|TRBJ1-2|-
TGTGCCAGCAGCGCGAACAGGGCGGATGGCTACACCTTC
CASSANRADGYTF
>TRBV3-1|-|TRBJ2-1|TRBD2
TGTGCCAGCAGCCAAGAGGCGCGGGGGAATGAGCAGTTCTTC
CASSQEARGNEQFF
>TRBV7-9|few|TRBJ2-7|TRBD2
TGTGCCAGCAGCTTAACCTTGACTAGCGCCGAGCAGTACTTC
CASSLTLTSAEQYF
>TRBV7-2|-|TRBJ2-7|TRBD2
TGTGCCATACTAGCGGGGGGATACGAGCAGTACTTC
CAILAGGYEQYF
>TRBV7-9|-|TRBJ2-1|-
TGTGCCAGCAGTCCGGGGGCAGGAGTCCCCTACAATGAGCAGTTCTTC
CASSPGAGVPYNEQFF
>TRBV7-2|-|TRBJ1-2|-
TGTGCCAGCAGCTTAGGACGAACCCGGTATGGCTACACCTTC
CASSLGRTRYGYTF
>TRBV11-2|-|TRBJ2-7|TRBD2
TGTGCCAGCAGCTCACCGGGGGGGCGGAACGAGCAGTACTTC
CASSSPGGRNEQYF
>TRBV24-1|-|TRBJ2-3|TRBD1
TGTGCCACCAGTGGTTCAGGGGGCGTTGGTACAGATACGCAGTATTTT
CATSGSGGVGTDTQYF
>TRBV7-9|-|TRBJ2-7|-
TGTGCCAGCAGCTCCCGTTGGGGCTCTACCTACGAGCAGTACTTC
CASSSRWGSTYEQYF
>TRBV25-1|-|TRBJ2-4|-
TGTGCCAGCAGTGGAGTTGGAGCCAAAAACATTCAGTACTTC
CASSGVGAKNIQYF
>TRBV4-1|many|TRBJ2-1|-
TGCGCCAGCAGCCAAGAAAAGGGCAGAACCTACAATGAGCAGTTCTTC
CASSQEKGRTYNEQFF
>TRBV6-6|few|TRBJ1-6|-
TGTGCCAGCAGTTACGGAGAAACGTATTCACCCCTCCACTTT
CASSYGETYSPLHF
>TRBV4-3|-|TRBJ1-5|-
TGCGCCAGCAGCCAACTCTTTGGGGGCCATCAGCCCCAGCATTTT
CASSQLFGGHQPQHF
>TRBV6-5|-|TRBJ1-1|-
TGTGCCAGCAGCAAAAACCCTGTGGGACAGAACACTGAAGCTTTCTTT
CASSKNPVGQNTEAFF
>TRBV5-1|many|TRBJ2-6|-
TGCGCCAGCAGCCCCATGCAGGTGTCTGGGGCCAACGTCCTGACTTTC
CASSPMQVSGANVLTF
>TRBV7-2|-|TRBJ1-1|TRBD1
TGTGCCAGCAGCGGGACAGGGCGCACTGAAGCTTTCTTT
CASSGTGRTEAFF
>TRBV4-2|-|TRBJ2-7|-
TGTGCCAGCAGCCAAGATCAGGACAGACTCTACGAGCAGTACTTC
CASSQDQDRLYEQYF
>TRBV13|-|TRBJ2-1|TRBD2
TGTGCCAGCAGCCGGGGACTAGCGGGTAACAATGAGCAGTTCTTC
CASSRGLAGNNEQFF
>TRBV12-3/TRBV12-4|few|TRBJ2-7|-
TGTGCCAGCAGATACCCTGGGCACGAGCAGTACTTC
CASRYPGHEQYF
>TRBV20-1|-|TRBJ1-2|TRBD1
TGCAGTGCTAGAGCTTGGACAGGGGGGTATGGCTACACCTTC
CSARAWTGGYGYTF
>TRBV24-1|-|TRBJ2-1|TRBD1
TGTGCCACCAGTGATGGGGACAGGGCAATTAGGAATGAGCAGTTCTTC
CATSDGDRAIRNEQFF
>TRBV4-3|many|TRBJ2-1|-
TGCGCCAGCAGCCAAGAGGGTGTCGGCGGGTCCTACAATGAGCAGTTCTTC
CASSQEGVGGSYNEQFF